These 5 T cell receptor beta chains came from one sample sequenced in a study of shared clonotypes between healthy human individuals. The data were produced by immunoSEQ multiplex PCR, yet TCRdb's version contains in-frame clones alone and is incomplete. The data contain a few hundred thousand clones, 77% of them singletons. The sample taken for sequencing was PBMCs. These receptors came from a woman in her forties in good health. Some clones in this sample may be carry-over from other donors' samples.

The chain links TRBV19 to TRBJ2-3, with D perhaps assigned TRBD1 or TRBD2 (6 bases each). V gave up 3 bases and J gave up 4 bases, with 11 bases separating them. The CDR3 consists of 14 residues. Germline V gene sequence: CDR1 LNHDA, CDR2 SQIVND (reference sequence). The CDR3 DNA sequence: TGTGCCAGTAGTATTGTAAGGGGGGCAGATACGCAGTATTTT. Its protein product is CASSIVRGADTQYF.

The table lists this clone with many counts. The chain employs TRBV6-6 and TRBJ1-2; D might be TRBD1 (5 bases). The germline V gene has CDR1 MNHNY and CDR2 SVGAGI (reference sequence). The V end was cut by 10 bases, the J end by 6 bases, with 21 bases between. The CDR3 contains 14 residues. The DNA of the CDR3 is TGTGCCAACTGGAGGTCTGGGGACCGGGATGGCTACACCTTC. This codes for CANWRSGDRDGYTF.

The CDR3 protein is CASSLAVAGGPGELFF. CDR3 nucleotide sequence: TGTGCCAGCAGCTTAGCGGTAGCGGGAGGGCCCGGGGAGCTGTTTTTT. The chain combines TRBV11-2 with TRBJ2-2, with 11 bases identical to TRBD2. The V segment lost 1 base and the J segment 6 bases; nucleotides outside the gene matches: 4. CDR3 size: 16 residues. The germline gives CDR1 SGHAT, CDR2 FQNNGV.

This chain connects TRBV7-6 to TRBJ2-1; the D call may be TRBD1 or TRBD2 (5 bases each). The CDR3 has 13 residues. With 1 base removed from V and 10 bases from J, the gap between germline ends came to 11 bases. Germline V gene lookup returns CDR1 SGHVS and CDR2 FNYEAQ. CDR3 sequence: CASSLEGRGEQFF. Written as DNA, the CDR3 is TGTGCCAGCAGCTTAGAGGGGCGCGGGGAGCAGTTCTTC.

The V and J genes are TRBV4-1 and TRBJ1-2; D not certain. The germline gives CDR1 MGHRA, CDR2 YSYEKL. V lost 1 base to trimming and J lost 2 bases, with 11 bases between them. The CDR3 runs to 15 residues. The CDR3 DNA reads as TGCGCCAGCAGCCAAGTACCGACCGAGAACTATGGCTACACCTTC. It codes for CASSQVPTENYGYTF.